This entry describes one TCR beta chain. Its matching antigen is unknown. The data derive from a study of T cell repertoires and Cas9 in healthy adults. Study-level information: CD4 and CD8 compartments: SpCas9-reactive T cells profiled for potency, cytotoxicity, lineage.

TCRdb's copy holds only in-frame clones and misses some; the assay was immunoSEQ multiplex PCR. The sample records approximately 16,000 clones, approximately 88% being singletons. There are 16 residues in the CDR3. V was pared by 0 bases and J by 0 bases, with 4 bases of the junction left unmatched. Germline CDR1 and CDR2: SGHRS and YFSETQ. Study findings and constraints: SpCas9-reactive effector T cells were reportedly restrained in vitro by SpCas9-reactive regulatory T cells.

This sequence joins TRBV5-1 and TRBJ2-3, with 7 bases identical to TRBD2. Sequencing used Tregs (CD4+, CD25+, CD127-, CD137-, CD154-) from PBMCs; culture status not recorded. This TCR derives from a human donor in good health. In nucleotides, the CDR3 is TGCGCCAGCAGCTTGGCAGCGGGACGGAGCACAGATACGCAGTATTTT. This encodes CASSLAAGRSTDTQYF.